This T cell receptor (beta chain) was found in a study of T cell responses to AZD1222 COVID-19 vaccine. Study-level results: Spike-specific TCR repertoires showed rising breadth and depth after two AZD1222 doses.

This table comes from immunoSEQ multiplex PCR, and its TCRdb copy is limited to in-frame clones, with some not included. The sample has hundreds of thousands of clones; 85% to 95% are singletons. CDR1 and CDR2 (germline): KGHDR, SFDVKD. CDR3 size: 13 residues. V was clipped by 1 base and J by 4 bases, with 6 bases between them. About this clone: Its antigen remains unknown. In the same sample, other DNA sequences code for this CDR3.

The J gene is TRBJ1-1, the V gene TRBV24-1; D remains ambiguous. The receptor was isolated from an adult in good health. This specimen consisted of peripheral blood, obtained on day 0 of MenACWY control vaccination. The CDR3 region is CATSDFSGTEAFF. The DNA for the CDR3 is TGTGCCACCAGTGATTTCAGCGGCACTGAAGCTTTCTTT.